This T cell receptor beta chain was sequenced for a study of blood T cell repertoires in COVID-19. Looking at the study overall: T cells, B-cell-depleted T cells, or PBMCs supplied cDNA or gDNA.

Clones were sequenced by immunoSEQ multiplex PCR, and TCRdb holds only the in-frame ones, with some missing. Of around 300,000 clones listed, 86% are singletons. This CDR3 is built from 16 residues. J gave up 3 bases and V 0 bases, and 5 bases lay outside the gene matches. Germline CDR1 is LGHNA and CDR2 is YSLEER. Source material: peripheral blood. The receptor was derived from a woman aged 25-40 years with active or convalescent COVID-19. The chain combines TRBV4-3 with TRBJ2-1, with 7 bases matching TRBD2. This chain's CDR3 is CASSQERGGYYNEQFF. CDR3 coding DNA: TGCGCCAGCAGCCAAGAGCGGGGAGGGTACTACAATGAGCAGTTCTTC.